This T cell receptor beta chain was recorded in a study of T cell repertoires in cytomegalovirus infection. Study at large: Both CMV infection and a matching HLA type were indicated by public TCR beta signatures.

Note on this clonotype: The antigen is unknown. The junction departs from germline at one end; a sequencing error may be responsible.

The germline gives CDR1 SSHAT, CDR2 FNYEAQ (reference sequence). This CDR3 has 11 amino acids. TCRdb analysed the reads with MiXCR anew, one entry per CDR3 protein. The sample lists roughly 120,000 distinct CDR3 sequences; over 25% were seen once. The sequence derives from a human donor in good health (CMV status not recorded). Some clones in this sample may be carry-over from other donors' samples. The sample was CD8+ T cells from cultured PBMCs, taken from culture after CMV antigen stimulation. The V and J genes are TRBV7-7 and TRBJ2-5, with unresolved D. The DNA matches TRBJ2-4 better at its end, which makes the J call doubtful. The CDR3 sequence: CASSRFSIQYF. DNA for the CDR3: TGTGCTAGCAGCCGTTTTAGCATTCAGTACTTC.